The clone carrying this TCR beta chain turned up a few times. Its antigen is as yet unknown. The sample is drawn from a study of graft-versus-host responses after intestinal transplantation. Looking at the study overall: Among the recipients, transplants were multivisceral, liver-intestinal, or isolated intestinal. Recipients were all induced with anti-thymocyte globulin, then given tacrolimus and steroids for 3 to 4 years.

Some clones are missing from TCRdb's copy, which holds only in-frame ones; the method was immunoSEQ multiplex PCR. The sample has approximately 33,000 clones, around 83% seen once. Germline lookup yields CDR1 PRHDT and CDR2 FYEKMQ (reference sequence). This CDR3 has 16 amino acids. V lost 4 bases, J lost 2 bases, and 6 bases stayed unmatched. Overall study findings and caveats: The recipient marrow held GvH clones, and some of them showed up first in ileum or blood.

J is TRBJ2-1 and V is TRBV13, with 9 bases that match TRBD2. Material: unstimulated CD8+ T cells sorted from spleen or lymph node cells, obtained before intestinal transplant. The receptor was derived from a human donor who received an intestinal transplant. In DNA, the CDR3 is TGTGCCAGCAGCTCCTTAGCGGGAGAACCCTACAATGAGCAGTTCTTC. Protein product: CASSSLAGEPYNEQFF.